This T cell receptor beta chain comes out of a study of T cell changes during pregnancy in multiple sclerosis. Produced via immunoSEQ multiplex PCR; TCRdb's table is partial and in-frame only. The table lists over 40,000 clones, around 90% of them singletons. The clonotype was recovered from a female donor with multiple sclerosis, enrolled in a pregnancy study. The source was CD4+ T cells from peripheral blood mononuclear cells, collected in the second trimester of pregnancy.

Here the CDR3 reads CSVAFFSSYEQYF. Here the CDR3 DNA reads TGCAGCGTTGCCTTTTTCAGCTCCTACGAGCAGTACTTC. The genes are TRBV29-1 and TRBJ2-7, with D unclear. In germline, CDR1 is SQVTM, CDR2 ANQGSEA. V was clipped by 4 bases and J by 0 bases, with 10 bases between them. The CDR3 covers 13 residues.